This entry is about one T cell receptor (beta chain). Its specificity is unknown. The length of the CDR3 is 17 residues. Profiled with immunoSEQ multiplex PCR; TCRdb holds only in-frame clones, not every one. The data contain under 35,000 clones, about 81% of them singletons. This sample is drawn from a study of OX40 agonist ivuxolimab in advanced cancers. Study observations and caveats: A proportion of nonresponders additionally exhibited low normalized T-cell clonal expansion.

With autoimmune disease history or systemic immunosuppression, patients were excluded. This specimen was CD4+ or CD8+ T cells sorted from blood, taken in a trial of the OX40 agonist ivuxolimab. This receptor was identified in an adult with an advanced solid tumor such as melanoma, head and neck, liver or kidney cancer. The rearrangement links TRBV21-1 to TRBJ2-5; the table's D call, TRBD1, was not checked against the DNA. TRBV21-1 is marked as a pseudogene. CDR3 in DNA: TGTGCCAGCAGCAAAGACTCCGACAATAGGAAGAAAGAGACCCAGTACTTC. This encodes CASSKDSDNRKKETQYF.